Listed below are T cell receptor beta chains from one sample, sequenced in a study of T cells in Graves' hyperthyroidism and ophthalmopathy. Using its own MiXCR run on the multiplex PCR reads, TCRdb lists one record per CDR3 protein. The table has about 200,000 distinct CDR3 sequences, 17% seen once; the top ten hold around 50%. The specimen was blood. The origin of the receptors is a man aged 50 or older with Graves' hyperthyroidism. CDR3s include the opening cysteine and the closing phenylalanine or tryptophan. The order of the fields is V gene, D gene, clone size, J gene, CDR3 DNA, CDR3 protein. The D gene is left open where the match is weak. Some rows have no size entry. The others give once, few or many, or a class for an expanded clone.

V gene: TRBV27
D gene: -
clone size: -
J gene: TRBJ1-1
CDR3 DNA: TGTGCCAGTATCCTAAACACTGAAGCTTTCTTT
CDR3 protein: CASILNTEAFF

V gene: TRBV30
D gene: -
clone size: many
J gene: TRBJ2-3
CDR3 DNA: TGTGCCTGGACCCCACGGCGCCCCTGGGATACGCAGTATTTT
CDR3 protein: CAWTPRRPWDTQYF

V gene: TRBV11-1
D gene: TRBD2
clone size: -
J gene: TRBJ2-2
CDR3 DNA: TGTGCCAGCAGCTACCTGGGACTAGCGGGCACCGGGGAGCTGTTTTTT
CDR3 protein: CASSYLGLAGTGELFF

V gene: TRBV20-1
D gene: TRBD1
clone size: few
J gene: TRBJ1-2
CDR3 DNA: TGCCAGGGGGACTATGGCTACACCTTC
CDR3 protein: CQGDYGYTF

V gene: TRBV6-2/TRBV6-3
D gene: -
clone size: few
J gene: TRBJ1-3
CDR3 DNA: TGTGCCAGCACCATCGGACGCCCGTCCGGGAGAAACACCATATATTTT
CDR3 protein: CASTIGRPSGRNTIYF

V gene: TRBV28
D gene: -
clone size: -
J gene: TRBJ2-7
CDR3 DNA: TGTGCCAGCTCGGGACAGGGGTCTCTAGCGGGAGTTAACGAGCAGTACTTC
CDR3 protein: CASSGQGSLAGVNEQYF

V gene: TRBV12-3/TRBV12-4
D gene: TRBD2
clone size: -
J gene: TRBJ2-1
CDR3 DNA: TGTGCCAGCAGTCCCCAGCGGGACTGGCAGTTCTTC
CDR3 protein: CASSPQRDWQFF

V gene: TRBV4-1
D gene: TRBD1
clone size: -
J gene: TRBJ2-7
CDR3 DNA: TGCGCCAGCAGCCAGTCGGACAGGGAATACGAGCAGTACTTC
CDR3 protein: CASSQSDREYEQYF

V gene: TRBV5-5
D gene: -
clone size: many
J gene: TRBJ1-1
CDR3 DNA: TGTGCCAGCAGCCCCCGGGAGGCCACTGAAGCTTTCTTT
CDR3 protein: CASSPREATEAFF

V gene: TRBV20-1
D gene: TRBD2
clone size: many
J gene: TRBJ2-7
CDR3 DNA: TGCAGTGCTAGAGTGTCAGCGGGACCCTACGAGCAGTACTTC
CDR3 protein: CSARVSAGPYEQYF

V gene: TRBV28
D gene: -
clone size: many
J gene: TRBJ2-5
CDR3 DNA: TGTGCCAGCAGCCCTCCCGGACAAGAGACCCAGTACTTC
CDR3 protein: CASSPPGQETQYF

V gene: TRBV28
D gene: -
clone size: many
J gene: TRBJ2-7
CDR3 DNA: TGTGCCAGCATCAACGGTGGTCAGGGGATCAGTTACGAGCAGTACTTC
CDR3 protein: CASINGGQGISYEQYF

V gene: TRBV12-3/TRBV12-4
D gene: -
clone size: many
J gene: TRBJ2-2
CDR3 DNA: TGTGCCAGCAGTCGACTGGACACCGGGGAGCTGTTTTTT
CDR3 protein: CASSRLDTGELFF

V gene: TRBV7-6
D gene: -
clone size: -
J gene: TRBJ2-7
CDR3 DNA: TGTGCCAGCAGCCCACGGGACGACAACTACGAGCAGTACTTC
CDR3 protein: CASSPRDDNYEQYF

V gene: TRBV3-1
D gene: TRBD2
clone size: few
J gene: TRBJ2-4
CDR3 DNA: TGTGCCAGCAGCCAGGGACTACAAAACATTCAGTACTTC
CDR3 protein: CASSQGLQNIQYF

V gene: TRBV11-3
D gene: TRBD1
clone size: -
J gene: TRBJ2-7
CDR3 DNA: TGTGCCAGCAGCGGACGGACAGGTTCGACCTACGAGCAGTACTTC
CDR3 protein: CASSGRTGSTYEQYF

V gene: TRBV28
D gene: -
clone size: many
J gene: TRBJ2-1
CDR3 DNA: TGTGCCAGCAGCTTCCGGGCCGGGTGGAATGAGCAGTTCTTC
CDR3 protein: CASSFRAGWNEQFF

V gene: TRBV30
D gene: -
clone size: many
J gene: TRBJ2-3
CDR3 DNA: TGTGCCTGGAGTGTGAAGAGCACAGATACGCAGTATTTT
CDR3 protein: CAWSVKSTDTQYF

V gene: TRBV28
D gene: -
clone size: many
J gene: TRBJ1-2
CDR3 DNA: TGTGCCAGCAGTTCCCCGGGACATTATAACTATGGCTACACCTTC
CDR3 protein: CASSSPGHYNYGYTF

V gene: TRBV12-3/TRBV12-4
D gene: -
clone size: many
J gene: TRBJ2-3
CDR3 DNA: TGTGCCAGCAAATGGGGACGCCGCACAGATACGCAGTATTTT
CDR3 protein: CASKWGRRTDTQYF

V gene: TRBV20-1
D gene: -
clone size: few
J gene: TRBJ1-4
CDR3 DNA: TGCAGTGCTAGTATGGGTACCCCCAATGAAAAACTGTTTTTT
CDR3 protein: CSASMGTPNEKLFF

V gene: TRBV9
D gene: -
clone size: few
J gene: TRBJ2-1
CDR3 DNA: TGTGCCAGCAGCGTAGACCCATCGGCGGGTGAGCAGTTCTTC
CDR3 protein: CASSVDPSAGEQFF

V gene: TRBV5-1
D gene: -
clone size: -
J gene: TRBJ2-5
CDR3 DNA: TGCGCCAGCAGCTTGGAGGGGGGGGAGACCCAGTACTTC
CDR3 protein: CASSLEGGETQYF

V gene: TRBV19
D gene: TRBD1
clone size: many
J gene: TRBJ2-1
CDR3 DNA: TGTGCCAGTAGAACGGGGACAGGGTCCGGCAATGAGCAGTTCTTC
CDR3 protein: CASRTGTGSGNEQFF

V gene: TRBV2
D gene: -
clone size: -
J gene: TRBJ2-6
CDR3 DNA: TGTGCCAGCAGCGTAAGCTCTGGGGCCAACGTCCTGACTTTC
CDR3 protein: CASSVSSGANVLTF

V gene: TRBV20-1
D gene: TRBD2
clone size: many
J gene: TRBJ2-7
CDR3 DNA: TGCAGTGCTAGAAGCGGGCTAGCGGGCCCCTACGAGCAGTACTTC
CDR3 protein: CSARSGLAGPYEQYF

V gene: TRBV2
D gene: TRBD2
clone size: many
J gene: TRBJ2-7
CDR3 DNA: TGTGCCAGCAGTGATCCCAGCGGGAGCTACGAGCAGTACTTC
CDR3 protein: CASSDPSGSYEQYF

V gene: TRBV6-1
D gene: -
clone size: -
J gene: TRBJ2-7
CDR3 DNA: TGTGCCAGCAGACCGACCGGACTGTACGAGCAGTACTTC
CDR3 protein: CASRPTGLYEQYF

V gene: TRBV4-2
D gene: -
clone size: few
J gene: TRBJ2-1
CDR3 DNA: TGTGCCAGCAGCCAAGATCAGGGAACTACGGGCTACAATGAGCAGTTCTTC
CDR3 protein: CASSQDQGTTGYNEQFF

V gene: TRBV28
D gene: TRBD1
clone size: many
J gene: TRBJ2-4
CDR3 DNA: TGTGCCAGCAGTCCCGTACAGGGGGCTGGTGTAAAAAACATTCAGTACTTC
CDR3 protein: CASSPVQGAGVKNIQYF

V gene: TRBV4-1
D gene: TRBD1
clone size: few
J gene: TRBJ2-2
CDR3 DNA: TGCGCCAGCAGCCAAGACCCATCCGGGACAGGGATCACCGGGGAGCTGTTTTTT
CDR3 protein: CASSQDPSGTGITGELFF

V gene: TRBV13
D gene: -
clone size: many
J gene: TRBJ2-1
CDR3 DNA: TGTGCCAGCAGCCCCGGAGCGTTCAATGAGCAGTTCTTC
CDR3 protein: CASSPGAFNEQFF

V gene: TRBV7-2
D gene: -
clone size: -
J gene: TRBJ1-5
CDR3 DNA: TGTGCCAGCAGCTCAGAGGTGGGAGGGCCCCAGCATTTT
CDR3 protein: CASSSEVGGPQHF

V gene: TRBV6-2/TRBV6-3
D gene: TRBD1
clone size: many
J gene: TRBJ2-7
CDR3 DNA: TGTGCCAGCAGTCCAAGGGACAGCCCTCAGAACGAGCAGTACTTC
CDR3 protein: CASSPRDSPQNEQYF

V gene: TRBV19
D gene: -
clone size: -
J gene: TRBJ1-1
CDR3 DNA: TGTGCCAGCAAGCGGACGGAGAACACTGAAGCTTTCTTT
CDR3 protein: CASKRTENTEAFF

V gene: TRBV2
D gene: -
clone size: -
J gene: TRBJ2-2
CDR3 DNA: TGTGCCAGCAGTGTAGGGATCGGGGAGCTGTTTTTT
CDR3 protein: CASSVGIGELFF

V gene: TRBV7-9
D gene: TRBD2
clone size: many
J gene: TRBJ2-1
CDR3 DNA: TGTGCCAGCAGCTTCTTAGCGGGGAGGGATGAGCAGTTCTTC
CDR3 protein: CASSFLAGRDEQFF

V gene: TRBV15
D gene: TRBD1
clone size: few
J gene: TRBJ2-3
CDR3 DNA: TGTGCCACCAGCCTACCCGGGACAGGGGGCGTGATAGATACGCAGTATTTT
CDR3 protein: CATSLPGTGGVIDTQYF

V gene: TRBV10-3
D gene: -
clone size: many
J gene: TRBJ2-3
CDR3 DNA: TGTGCCATCCCTCACAGGGACCATCAACAAATTAGCACAGATACGCAGTATTTT
CDR3 protein: CAIPHRDHQQISTDTQYF

V gene: TRBV7-3
D gene: -
clone size: few
J gene: TRBJ2-5
CDR3 DNA: TGTGCCAGCAGCCACCGTGGCGGGACCCAGTACTTC
CDR3 protein: CASSHRGGTQYF

V gene: TRBV6-1
D gene: TRBD1
clone size: -
J gene: TRBJ1-2
CDR3 DNA: TGTGCCAGCAGTTGGACAGGGGATGGCTACACCTTC
CDR3 protein: CASSWTGDGYTF

V gene: TRBV30
D gene: -
clone size: many
J gene: TRBJ1-1
CDR3 DNA: TGTGCCTGGAGAGTAACCGGGACAAGGCCCCCTGAAGCTTTCTTT
CDR3 protein: CAWRVTGTRPPEAFF

V gene: TRBV12-3/TRBV12-4
D gene: -
clone size: many
J gene: TRBJ2-3
CDR3 DNA: TGTGCCAGCAGTTTAGGGCAGACACTCACAGATACGCAGTATTTT
CDR3 protein: CASSLGQTLTDTQYF

V gene: TRBV14
D gene: -
clone size: -
J gene: TRBJ2-3
CDR3 DNA: TGTGCCAGCAGCCAATTAGCAGCTAGCACAGATACGCAGTATTTT
CDR3 protein: CASSQLAASTDTQYF

V gene: TRBV5-5
D gene: -
clone size: many
J gene: TRBJ2-5
CDR3 DNA: TGTGCCAGCAGCTTGGAGCCAGGGCAAGAGACCCAGTACTTC
CDR3 protein: CASSLEPGQETQYF

V gene: TRBV19
D gene: TRBD1
clone size: few
J gene: TRBJ2-1
CDR3 DNA: TGTGCCAGTAGTATAGGTCAGGGGGCGCGCAATGAGCAGTTCTTC
CDR3 protein: CASSIGQGARNEQFF

V gene: TRBV20-1
D gene: TRBD1
clone size: many
J gene: TRBJ2-7
CDR3 DNA: TGCAGTGCTCGGGACTTTACGGACAGGGGGCCATACGAGCAGTACTTC
CDR3 protein: CSARDFTDRGPYEQYF

V gene: TRBV4-3
D gene: -
clone size: many
J gene: TRBJ2-7
CDR3 DNA: TGCGCCAGCAGCCAGGACCCGTGGGGACAAGAGACCTACGAGCAGTACTTC
CDR3 protein: CASSQDPWGQETYEQYF

V gene: TRBV20-1
D gene: TRBD2
clone size: -
J gene: TRBJ2-1
CDR3 DNA: TGCAGTGCTAGTACTAGCGACAATGAGCAGTTCTTC
CDR3 protein: CSASTSDNEQFF

V gene: TRBV11-2
D gene: -
clone size: many
J gene: TRBJ1-1
CDR3 DNA: TGTGCCAGCAGCTCCATCCGGCACACTGAAGCTTTCTTT
CDR3 protein: CASSSIRHTEAFF

V gene: TRBV2
D gene: TRBD2
clone size: many
J gene: TRBJ2-5
CDR3 DNA: TGTGCCAGCAGTCTCCGGGGAGGGGAGACCCAGTACTTC
CDR3 protein: CASSLRGGETQYF

V gene: TRBV2
D gene: -
clone size: -
J gene: TRBJ2-5
CDR3 DNA: TGTGCCAGCAGTGAAGCCCGGTTGCAAGGGGCCGGGTCCCAGTACTTC
CDR3 protein: CASSEARLQGAGSQYF

V gene: TRBV7-2
D gene: -
clone size: many
J gene: TRBJ2-3
CDR3 DNA: TGTGCCAGCAGCTTACGACAAGCTAGCACAGATACGCAGTATTTT
CDR3 protein: CASSLRQASTDTQYF

V gene: TRBV27
D gene: -
clone size: -
J gene: TRBJ1-4
CDR3 DNA: TGTGCCAGCAGTACAACCGGGACGGGTAATGAAAAACTGTTTTTT
CDR3 protein: CASSTTGTGNEKLFF

V gene: TRBV30
D gene: TRBD2
clone size: -
J gene: TRBJ2-7
CDR3 DNA: TGTGCCTGGAAAAGACTAGCGGGATCCTACGAGCAGTACTTC
CDR3 protein: CAWKRLAGSYEQYF

V gene: TRBV12-3/TRBV12-4
D gene: TRBD1
clone size: -
J gene: TRBJ2-1
CDR3 DNA: TGTGCCAGCAGCGAACCCAACAGGGGCCCCAATGAGCAGTTCTTC
CDR3 protein: CASSEPNRGPNEQFF

V gene: TRBV11-3
D gene: TRBD1
clone size: -
J gene: TRBJ2-7
CDR3 DNA: TGTGCCAGCAGCTTAGGGCCGGGACAGGGGCGCTACGAGCAGTACTTC
CDR3 protein: CASSLGPGQGRYEQYF

V gene: TRBV10-3
D gene: -
clone size: many
J gene: TRBJ1-1
CDR3 DNA: TGTGCCTCCAAGTTTGCGGCCGGCACTGAAGCTTTCTTT
CDR3 protein: CASKFAAGTEAFF

V gene: TRBV27
D gene: -
clone size: many
J gene: TRBJ1-2
CDR3 DNA: TGTGCCAGCAGTTTGTCTGGGTCCCGAAGGTTCGGCTACACCTTC
CDR3 protein: CASSLSGSRRFGYTF